These 17 T cell receptor beta chains came from one sample sequenced in a study of T cells after yellow fever vaccination. A single record per CDR3 protein comes from TCRdb applying MiXCR to the 5' RACE reads. The repertoire holds about 580,000 distinct CDR3 sequences, with around 16% as singletons. The sequencing used PBMCs, collected less than 6 days after the first yellow fever vaccination. All receptors derive from a man between 18 and 35 years old who received the YFV17D yellow fever vaccine.

This clonotype was seen a few times. This sequence joins TRBV28 and TRBJ2-1; the match to TRBD2 covers 12 bases. This CDR3 has 16 amino acids. Germline V lookup: CDR1 MDHEN, CDR2 SYDVKM. J was trimmed by 6 bases and V by 4 bases; bases with no gene match: 7. The CDR3 is CASSSPTSGGVNEQFF. CDR3 bases: TGTGCCAGCAGTTCCCCGACTAGCGGGGGTGTCAATGAGCAGTTCTTC.

V gene TRBV29-1 combines with J gene TRBJ2-7, with D perhaps matching TRBD2 (6 bases). The germline V and J ends were trimmed by 6 bases and 3 bases, with 18 bases remaining between them. Germline V gene data show CDR1 as SQVTM and CDR2 as ANQGSEA. The CDR3 is 14 residues long. The CDR3 DNA reads TGCAGCGTGTGTACCGGGGACTCCTACTACGAGCAGTACGTC. Translated, it gives CSVCTGDSYYEQYV.

This clonotype was counted a few times. The gene calls are TRBV7-9 and TRBJ2-3; TRBD1 matches at 8 bases. CDR1 is SEHNR and CDR2 is FQNEAQ in the germline V gene (reference sequence). The trim removed 3 bases at V and 0 bases at J, leaving 5 bases unmatched. The CDR3 is 16 residues long. CDR3 residues: CASSLPGQESTDTQYF. In nucleotides, the CDR3 is TGTGCCAGCAGCTTGCCGGGACAGGAGAGCACAGATACGCAGTATTTT.

The V gene is TRBV5-1, the J gene TRBJ1-1, with D unresolved. CDR3 length: 13 amino acids. Trimming cost V 2 bases and J 4 bases, with 9 bases left between them. Germline-derived CDR1 and CDR2 are SGHRS and YFSETQ. CDR3 in amino acids: CASSFLSGTEAFF. In DNA form, the CDR3 reads TGCGCCAGCAGCTTCCTGTCGGGCACTGAAGCTTTCTTT.

About this clonotype: The junction and the germline gene differ at one end; a read error may be behind it. This chain uses TRBV7-9 with TRBJ1-3; D is ambiguous. The germline V gene encodes CDR1 SEHNR and CDR2 FQNEAQ (reference sequence). This CDR3 has 10 residues. The CDR3 coding sequence is TGTGCCAGCAGCACAAACACCAAATATTTT. It translates to CASSTNTKYF.

This clonotype was recorded a few times. An end of the junction differs from the germline gene, which may be a read error. The chain joins TRBV14 to TRBJ1-2; possible D gene TRBD1, 6 bases. From germline, CDR1 is SGHDN and CDR2 FVKESK. This CDR3 is built from 10 residues. The CDR3 loop is CASGHRDYTF. CDR3 nucleotide sequence: TGTGCCAGCGGCCACAGGGACTACACCTTC.

The sample holds a few counts of this clonotype. The V gene is TRBV7-2, the J gene TRBJ2-1; 12 nucleotides line up with TRBD2. The J segment lost 5 bases and the V segment lost 3 bases, leaving 5 bases of the junction unmatched. Per the germline V gene, CDR1 is SGHTA and CDR2 is FQGNSA. There are 16 residues in the CDR3. CDR3 sequence: CASSLRTSGTDNEQFF. CDR3 DNA sequence: TGTGCCAGCAGCTTGCGGACTAGCGGGACTGACAATGAGCAGTTCTTC.

J is TRBJ2-3 and V is TRBV11-1, with TRBD2 matching over 12 bases. With V trimmed by 1 base and J by 5 bases, 10 bases remained unmatched. The CDR3 spans 18 residues. From germline, CDR1 is SGHAT and CDR2 FQDESV (reference sequence). As DNA, the CDR3 is TGTGCCAGCAGCTTAGAGTTACTAGCGGGGGGACCGGAAGATACGCAGTATTTT. It specifies CASSLELLAGGPEDTQYF.

This rearrangement joins TRBV4-1 to TRBJ1-6, with D tentatively TRBD1 (6 bases). V lost 7 bases and J lost 7, with 17 bases in between. CDR1 is MGHRA and CDR2 is YSYEKL in the germline V gene. The CDR3 loop spans 15 amino acids. This CDR3 is CASTRGGQLNSPLHF. Written as DNA, the CDR3 is TGCGCCAGCACCCGGGGGGGCCAGTTAAATTCACCCCTCCACTTT.

This clonotype appeared many times. The gene calls are TRBV7-2 and TRBJ1-3; 7 bases align to TRBD1. The junction had 6 bases not matched to a gene; V was cut back by 3 bases and J by 1 base. Germline lookup yields CDR1 SGHTA and CDR2 FQGNSA. This CDR3 is 16 amino acids long. The chain's CDR3 is CASSFTGVVSGNTIYF. In DNA form, the CDR3 reads TGTGCCAGCAGCTTTACAGGGGTCGTGTCTGGAAACACCATATATTTT.

This clonotype was observed a few times. The chain joins TRBV12-5 to TRBJ1-1; 8 nucleotides agree with TRBD1. The germline V gene has CDR1 LGHNT and CDR2 FRNRAP. The CDR3 runs to 16 residues. V was clipped by 5 bases and J by 2 bases; unmatched bases: 10. CDR3 bases: TGTGCTAGTGGTCCACCGGCGACAGGGGCAAACACTGAAGCTTTCTTT. Translated: CASGPPATGANTEAFF. Complete variable domain (other parts from reference TRBV12-5 and TRBJ1-1): DARVTQTPRHKVTEMGQEVTMRCQPILGHNTVFWYRQTMMQGLELLAYFRNRAPLDDSGMPKDRFSAEMPDATLATLKIQPSEPRDSAVYFCASGPPATGANTEAFFGQGTRLTVV.

This clonotype has a handful of counts. The chain recombines TRBV29-1 with TRBJ2-2; TRBD2 agrees at 8 bases. There are 15 residues in the CDR3. Germline-derived CDR1 and CDR2 are SQVTM and ANQGSEA. V lost 3 bases and J lost 5; bases outside the gene matches: 8. The CDR3 region is CSVDGTRGGTGELFF. CDR3 in DNA: TGCAGCGTTGATGGGACTAGAGGCGGGACCGGGGAGCTGTTTTTT.

At least ten counts were recorded for this clonotype. The CDR3 region has the DNA TGCGCCAGCAGCCAAGCCTCGAGTTCACCCCTCCACTTT. Protein sequence: CASSQASSSPLHF. The gene calls are TRBV4-3 and TRBJ1-6; D uncertain. V was pared by 1 base and J by 9 bases, with 7 bases between. The CDR3 spans 13 residues. Germline V CDR1 and CDR2: LGHNA, YSLEER.

The chain is built from TRBV7-6 and TRBJ1-2, with D perhaps TRBD1 (5 bases). From germline, CDR1 is SGHVS and CDR2 FNYEAQ. Trimming took off 5 bases at V and 1 base at J, with 14 bases between the two ends. The CDR3 is 15 amino acids. DNA of the CDR3: TGTGCCAGCAGCCCATTGACAGACCTTAACTATGGCTACACCTTC. Residues: CASSPLTDLNYGYTF.

This clonotype came up many times. The rearrangement joins TRBV9 to TRBJ1-2; D may be TRBD1 (6 bases). V lost 4 bases to trimming and J lost 4 bases, with 11 bases between them. The CDR3 contains 13 residues. Germline CDR1 SGDLS, CDR2 YYNGEE. The CDR3, as DNA: TGTGCCAGCAGCCAGGACAGCGCCTATGGCTACACCTTC. Translating it yields CASSQDSAYGYTF.

This clonotype came up a few times. The chain is built from TRBV20-1 and TRBJ2-2; D is unresolved. This CDR3 contains 12 residues. V shed 2 bases and J shed 6 bases, with 7 bases lying between them. The germline V gene encodes CDR1 DFQATT and CDR2 SNEGSKA (reference sequence). In DNA form, the CDR3 reads TGCAGTGCTAGAAGTCGGCCCGGGGAGCTGTTTTTT. It specifies CSARSRPGELFF.

This clonotype was observed a handful of times. The chain couples TRBV3-1 to TRBJ2-7; weak D call: TRBD1 (6 bases). The CDR3 spans 14 residues. V was shortened by 2 bases and J by 3 bases, with 11 bases between the two germline ends. Germline V gene sequence: CDR1 LGHDT, CDR2 YNNKEL (reference sequence). The CDR3: CASSQPGQNYEQYF. CDR3 sequence (DNA): TGTGCCAGCAGCCAACCGGGACAAAACTACGAGCAGTACTTC.